This T cell receptor (beta chain) is from a study of T-cell memory formation after mild COVID-19. For the study at large: TCR clusters were mostly donor specific. Study-level findings and limits: The study detected some responding clones in pre-infection memory, suggesting cross-reactive memory joined.

This clonotype has more than one count but fewer than ten. Its antigen is undetermined. V was pared by 5 bases and J by 1 base, with 16 bases between. CDR3 length: 16 residues. Germline V CDR1 and CDR2: SGHTA, FQGTGA. TCRdb passed the 5' RACE reads through MiXCR, listing each CDR3 protein once. The sample yields fewer than 650,000 distinct CDR3 sequences, 15% to 20% seen once. This clonotype was sampled from an adult woman who had mild COVID-19 (a few samples of this study predate the infection). Cell type and time point are not known. The rearrangement joins TRBV7-3 to TRBJ2-3, with D possibly being TRBD2 (6 bases). Specimen: PBMCs or a T cell subset sorted from them (not recorded which). CDR3 DNA: TGTGCCAGCAGCGCCCACGGGAGCGACGGCACAGATACGCAGTATTTT. Protein product: CASSAHGSDGTDTQYF.